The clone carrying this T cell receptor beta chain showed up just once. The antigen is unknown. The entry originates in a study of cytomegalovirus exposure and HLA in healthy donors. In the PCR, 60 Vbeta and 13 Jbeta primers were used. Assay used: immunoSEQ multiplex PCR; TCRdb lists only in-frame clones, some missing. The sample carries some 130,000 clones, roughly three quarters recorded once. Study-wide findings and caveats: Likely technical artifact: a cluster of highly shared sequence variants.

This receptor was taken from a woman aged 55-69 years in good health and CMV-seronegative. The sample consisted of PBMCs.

CDR3 sequence (DNA): TGTGCCAGCAGCAAACCCCCCAGCGGAAGGGACACTGAAGCTTTCTTT. Its translation: CASSKPPSGRDTEAFF. The rearrangement joins TRBV5-4 to TRBJ1-1; D ambiguous. Germline CDR1 is SGHNT and CDR2 is YYREEE (reference sequence). V was pared by 4 bases and J by 3 bases, with 19 bases between. This CDR3 has 16 residues.